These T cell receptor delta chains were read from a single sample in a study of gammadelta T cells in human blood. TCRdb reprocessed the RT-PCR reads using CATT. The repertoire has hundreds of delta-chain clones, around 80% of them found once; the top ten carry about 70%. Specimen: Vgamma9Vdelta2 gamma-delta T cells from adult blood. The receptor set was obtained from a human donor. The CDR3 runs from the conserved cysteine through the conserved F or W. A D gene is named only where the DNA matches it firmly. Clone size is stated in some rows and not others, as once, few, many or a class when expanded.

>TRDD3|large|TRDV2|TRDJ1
CACDTLLGIGDNTDKLIF
TGTGCCTGTGACACCCTACTGGGGATCGGGGACAACACCGATAAACTCATCTTT
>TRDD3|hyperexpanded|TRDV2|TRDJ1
CACDTLLGDNQYTDKLIF
TGTGCCTGTGACACCCTACTGGGGGATAATCAGTACACCGATAAACTCATCTTT
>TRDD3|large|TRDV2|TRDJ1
CACDGLGDPLMTDKLIF
TGTGCCTGTGACGGTTTGGGGGATCCCCTTATGACCGATAAACTCATCTTT
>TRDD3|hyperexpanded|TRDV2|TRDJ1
CACVLGDTYTDKLIF
TGTGCCTGTGTACTGGGGGATACGTACACCGATAAACTCATCTTT
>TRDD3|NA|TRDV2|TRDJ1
CACDTLGDTYTDKLIF
TGTGCCTGTGACACGCTGGGGGATACGTACACCGATAAACTCATCTTT
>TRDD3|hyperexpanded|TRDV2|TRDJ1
CACDTLLGENTDKLIF
TGTGCCTGTGACACCCTACTGGGGGAGAACACCGATAAACTCATCTTT
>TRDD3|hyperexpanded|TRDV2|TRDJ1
CACDPLLGDTTDKLIF
TGTGCCTGTGATCCCCTACTGGGGGATACCACCGATAAACTCATCTTT
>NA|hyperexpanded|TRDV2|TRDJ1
CACDTVSGLYTDKLIF
TGTGCCTGTGACACAGTATCCGGATTGTACACCGATAAACTCATCTTT
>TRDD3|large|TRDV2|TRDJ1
CACDTLGGGYPPDTDKLIF
TGTGCCTGTGACACTTTGGGTGGGGGATACCCGCCGGACACCGATAAACTCATCTTT
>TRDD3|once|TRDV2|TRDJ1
CACDPLLGDTYTDKLIF
TGTGCCTGTGATCCCCTACTGGGGGATACGTACACCGATAAACTCATCTTT
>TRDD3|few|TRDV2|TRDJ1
CACDTLGGPDDKLIF
TGTGCCTGTGACACCCTGGGGGGCCCTGACGATAAACTCATCTTT
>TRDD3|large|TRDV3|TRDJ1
CAPKVRRRRAGDTLYTDKLIF
TGTGCCCCCAAGGTGCGGCGGCGTCGGGCTGGGGATACCCTCTACACCGATAAACTCATCTTT
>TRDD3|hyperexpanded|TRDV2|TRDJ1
CACEHLKPGSRGIRETDKLIF
TGTGCCTGTGAGCACCTCAAACCCGGTTCCCGGGGGATACGTGAAACCGATAAACTCATCTTT
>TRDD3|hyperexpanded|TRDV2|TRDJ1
CACDPRALLGDNPTDKLIF
TGTGCCTGTGACCCTCGGGCGTTACTGGGGGATAATCCCACCGATAAACTCATCTTT
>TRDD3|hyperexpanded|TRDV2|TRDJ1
CACDTVDWGIRSDKLIF
TGTGCCTGTGACACCGTCGATTGGGGGATACGCTCCGATAAACTCATCTTT
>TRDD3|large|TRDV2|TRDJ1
CACDTLGEHTDKLIF
TGTGCCTGTGACACCCTGGGGGAGCACACCGATAAACTCATCTTT